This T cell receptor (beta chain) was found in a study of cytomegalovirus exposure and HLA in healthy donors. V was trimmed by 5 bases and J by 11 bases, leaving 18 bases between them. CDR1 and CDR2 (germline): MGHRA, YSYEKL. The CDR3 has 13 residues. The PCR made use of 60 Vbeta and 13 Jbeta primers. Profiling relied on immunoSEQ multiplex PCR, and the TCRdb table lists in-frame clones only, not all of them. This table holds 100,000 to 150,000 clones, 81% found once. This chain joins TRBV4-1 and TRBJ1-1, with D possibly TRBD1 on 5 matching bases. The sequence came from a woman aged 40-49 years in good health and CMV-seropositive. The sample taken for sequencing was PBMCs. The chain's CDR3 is CASSAWQGFEAFF. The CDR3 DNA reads TGCGCCAGCAGCGCTTGGCAGGGCTTTGAGGCTTTCTTT.